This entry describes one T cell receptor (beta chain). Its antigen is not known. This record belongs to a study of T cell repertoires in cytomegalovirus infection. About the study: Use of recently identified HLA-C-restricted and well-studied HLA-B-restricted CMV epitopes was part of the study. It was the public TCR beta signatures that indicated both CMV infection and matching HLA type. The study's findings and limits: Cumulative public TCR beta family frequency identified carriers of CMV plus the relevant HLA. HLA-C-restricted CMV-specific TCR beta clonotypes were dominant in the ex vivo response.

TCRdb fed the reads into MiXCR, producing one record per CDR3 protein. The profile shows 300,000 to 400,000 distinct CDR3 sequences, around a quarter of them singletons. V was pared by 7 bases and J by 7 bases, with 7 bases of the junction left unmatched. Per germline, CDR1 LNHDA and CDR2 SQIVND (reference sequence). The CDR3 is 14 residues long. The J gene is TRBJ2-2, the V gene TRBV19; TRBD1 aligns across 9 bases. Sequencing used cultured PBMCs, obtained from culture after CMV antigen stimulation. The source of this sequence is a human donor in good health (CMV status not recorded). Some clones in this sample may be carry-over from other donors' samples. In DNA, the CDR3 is TGTGCCAGTAAGATACAGGGGGCAGGCGGGGAGCTGTTTTTT. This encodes CASKIQGAGGELFF.